This entry concerns a single T cell receptor beta chain. Its antigen is not known. Germline assignment: CDR1 MNHEY and CDR2 SMNVEV (reference sequence). The CDR3 covers 16 residues. V was clipped by 5 bases and J by 4 bases; unmatched bases: 11. Researchers ran the PCR with 60 Vbeta and 13 Jbeta primers. Profiling relied on immunoSEQ multiplex PCR, and the TCRdb table lists in-frame clones only, not all of them. The sample carries some 160,000 clones, approximately 80% recorded once. The data stem from a study of cytomegalovirus exposure and HLA in healthy donors. Whole-study results and caveats: No immune exposure information besides CMV serostatus was available. An analysis that came later showed most CMV-associated TCR beta chains appearing HLA-restricted. Later, an analysis showed that TCR beta chains associated with HLA were more clonally expanded than others that were equally common. As was reported, the HLA-A and HLA-B alleles of most subjects were accurately predicted from TCR beta sequences.

Sequenced sample: PBMCs. The genes are TRBV27 and TRBJ2-3; 8 nucleotides match TRBD1. The source of this sequence is a woman between 18 and 30 years old in good health and CMV-seronegative. This chain's CDR3 is CASSPLTGVQPDTQYF. DNA of the CDR3: TGTGCCAGCAGTCCCCTGACAGGGGTTCAGCCAGATACGCAGTATTTT.